This T cell receptor (beta chain) was identified in a study of a mutant IDH1 vaccine in newly diagnosed glioma. Overall study: Patients were given eight vaccinations, scheduled in weeks 1, 3, 5, 7, 11, 15, 19 and 23. Vaccines were begun 4-6 weeks after radiotherapy alone, or with temozolomide cycles. Previous care, which was radiotherapy, temozolomide, or both, most often involved both.

In regard to this clone: Its antigen is as yet unknown.

Described time point: week 11, during vaccination. With topical imiquimod, each dose of the vaccine consisted of 300 ug of mutant IDH1 20-mer peptide. The donors' diagnosis was new WHO grade 3 or 4 astrocytoma that was IDH1-mutant and ATRX-lost. The junction had 3 bases not matched to a gene; V was cut back by 2 bases and J by 2 bases. Germline loops: CDR1 SGHTA, CDR2 FQGNSA. The CDR3 runs to 14 residues. The table came from immunoSEQ multiplex PCR; TCRdb's copy has only in-frame clones and leaves some out. The data hold around 27,000 clones, with 65% to 85% observed a single time. The material sequenced was PBMCs, taken from a glioma patient whose treatment included an IDH1 peptide vaccine. This chain connects TRBV7-2 to TRBJ2-7; 7 bases are shared with TRBD2. The origin of this receptor is a woman aged 18-29 years with glioma. The CDR3 nucleotides read TGTGCCAGCAGCTTATCGGGGGGACCCTACGAGCAGTACTTC. Its protein is CASSLSGGPYEQYF.